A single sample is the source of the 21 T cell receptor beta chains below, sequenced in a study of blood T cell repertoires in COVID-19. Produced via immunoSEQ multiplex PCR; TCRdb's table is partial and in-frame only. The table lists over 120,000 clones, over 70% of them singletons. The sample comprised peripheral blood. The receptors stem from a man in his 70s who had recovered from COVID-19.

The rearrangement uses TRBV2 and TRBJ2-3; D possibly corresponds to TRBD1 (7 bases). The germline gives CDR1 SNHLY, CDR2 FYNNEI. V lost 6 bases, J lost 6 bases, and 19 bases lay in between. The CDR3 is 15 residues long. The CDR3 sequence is CASSGGQLSFDTQYF. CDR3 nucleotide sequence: TGTGCCAGCAGCGGGGGACAGCTATCGTTCGATACGCAGTATTTT.

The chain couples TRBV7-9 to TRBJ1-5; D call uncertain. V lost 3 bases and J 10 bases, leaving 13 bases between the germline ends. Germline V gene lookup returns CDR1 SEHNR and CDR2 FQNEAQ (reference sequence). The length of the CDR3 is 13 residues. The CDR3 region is CASSFEGESPQHF. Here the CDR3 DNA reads TGTGCCAGCAGCTTTGAGGGTGAGAGCCCCCAGCATTTT. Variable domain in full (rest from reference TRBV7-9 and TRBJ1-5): DTGVSQNPRHKITKRGQNVTFRCDPISEHNRLYWYRQTLGQGPEFLTYFQNEAQLEKSRLLSDRFSAERPKGSFSTLEIQRTEQGDSAMYLCASSFEGESPQHFGDGTRLSIL.

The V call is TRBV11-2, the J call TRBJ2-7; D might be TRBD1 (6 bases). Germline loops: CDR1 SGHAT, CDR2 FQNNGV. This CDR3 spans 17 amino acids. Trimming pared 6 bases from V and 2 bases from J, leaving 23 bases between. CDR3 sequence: CASRAFGGDGQTYEQYF. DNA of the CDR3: TGTGCCAGCAGAGCTTTTGGGGGCGACGGACAGACCTACGAGCAGTACTTC.

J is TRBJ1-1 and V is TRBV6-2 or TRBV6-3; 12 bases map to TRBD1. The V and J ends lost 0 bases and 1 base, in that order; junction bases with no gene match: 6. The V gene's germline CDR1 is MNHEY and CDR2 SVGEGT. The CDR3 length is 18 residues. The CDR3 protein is CASSYSRDRGLGNTEAFF. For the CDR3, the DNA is TGTGCCAGCAGTTACTCCCGGGACAGGGGGCTCGGGAACACTGAAGCTTTCTTT.

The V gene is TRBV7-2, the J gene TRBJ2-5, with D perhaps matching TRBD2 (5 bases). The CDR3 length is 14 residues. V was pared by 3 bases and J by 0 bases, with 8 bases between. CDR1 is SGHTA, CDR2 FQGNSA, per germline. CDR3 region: CASSLWRDQETQYF. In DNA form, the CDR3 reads TGTGCCAGCAGCTTGTGGCGGGACCAAGAGACCCAGTACTTC.

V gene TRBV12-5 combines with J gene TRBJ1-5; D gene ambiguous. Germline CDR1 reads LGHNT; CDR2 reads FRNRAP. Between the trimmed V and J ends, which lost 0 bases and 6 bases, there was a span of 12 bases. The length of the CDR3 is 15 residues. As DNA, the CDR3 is TGTGCTAGTGGTTTGGTGAGCGCGGCCCCTCAGCCCCAGCATTTT. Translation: CASGLVSAAPQPQHF.

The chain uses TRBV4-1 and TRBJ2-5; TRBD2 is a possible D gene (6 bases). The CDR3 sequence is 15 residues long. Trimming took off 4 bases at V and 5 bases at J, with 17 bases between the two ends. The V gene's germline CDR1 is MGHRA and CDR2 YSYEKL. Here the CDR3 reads CASSRGFGGAETQYF. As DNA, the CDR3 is TGCGCCAGCAGCCGCGGTTTCGGGGGAGCGGAGACCCAGTACTTC.

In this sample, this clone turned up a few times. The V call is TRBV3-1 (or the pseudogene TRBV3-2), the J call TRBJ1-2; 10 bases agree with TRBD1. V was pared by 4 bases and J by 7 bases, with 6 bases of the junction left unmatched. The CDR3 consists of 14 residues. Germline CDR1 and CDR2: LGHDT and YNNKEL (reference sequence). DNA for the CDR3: TGTGCCAGCAGCCCGGGGACAGGGGAGCTTGGCTACACCTTC. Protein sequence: CASSPGTGELGYTF.

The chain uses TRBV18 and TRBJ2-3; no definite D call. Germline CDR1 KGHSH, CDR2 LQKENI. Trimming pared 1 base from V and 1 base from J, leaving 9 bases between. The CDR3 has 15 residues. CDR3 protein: CASSPRPGRTDTQYF. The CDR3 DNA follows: TGTGCCAGCTCACCACGCCCAGGCCGCACAGATACGCAGTATTTT.

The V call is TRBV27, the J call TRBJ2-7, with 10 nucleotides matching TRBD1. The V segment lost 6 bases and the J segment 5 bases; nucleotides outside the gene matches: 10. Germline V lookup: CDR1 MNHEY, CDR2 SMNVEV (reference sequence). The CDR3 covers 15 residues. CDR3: CASSKTGTGDDEQYF. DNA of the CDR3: TGTGCCAGCAGCAAGACCGGGACAGGGGACGACGAGCAGTACTTC.

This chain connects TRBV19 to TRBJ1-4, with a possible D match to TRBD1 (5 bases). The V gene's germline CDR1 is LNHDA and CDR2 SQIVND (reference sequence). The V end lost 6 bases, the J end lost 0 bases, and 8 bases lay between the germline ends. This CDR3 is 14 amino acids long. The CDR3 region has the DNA TGTGCCAGTAGGCAGACAGCAACTAATGAAAAACTGTTTTTT. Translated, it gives CASRQTATNEKLFF.

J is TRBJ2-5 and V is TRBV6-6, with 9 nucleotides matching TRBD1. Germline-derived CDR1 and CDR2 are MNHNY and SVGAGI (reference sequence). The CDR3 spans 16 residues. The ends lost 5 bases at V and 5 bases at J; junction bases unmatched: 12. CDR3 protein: CASSTPGQGLEETQYF. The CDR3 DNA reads TGTGCCAGCAGTACCCCGGGACAGGGTTTGGAGGAGACCCAGTACTTC.

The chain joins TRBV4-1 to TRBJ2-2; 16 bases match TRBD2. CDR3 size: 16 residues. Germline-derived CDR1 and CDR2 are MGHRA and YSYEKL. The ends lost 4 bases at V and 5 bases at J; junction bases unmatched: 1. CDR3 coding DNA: TGCGCCAGCAGCCGGGGACTAGCGGGAGGGACCGGGGAGCTGTTTTTT. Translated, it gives CASSRGLAGGTGELFF.

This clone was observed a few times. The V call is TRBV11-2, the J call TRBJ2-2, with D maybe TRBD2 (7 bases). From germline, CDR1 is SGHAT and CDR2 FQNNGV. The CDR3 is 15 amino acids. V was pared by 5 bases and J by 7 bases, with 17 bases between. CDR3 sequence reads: CASSGGAHSIGELFF. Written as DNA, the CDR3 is TGTGCCAGCAGCGGGGGGGCGCACAGCATCGGGGAGCTGTTTTTT.

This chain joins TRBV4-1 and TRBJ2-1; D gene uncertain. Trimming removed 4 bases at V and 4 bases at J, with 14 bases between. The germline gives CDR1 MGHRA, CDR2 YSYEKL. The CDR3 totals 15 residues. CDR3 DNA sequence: TGCGCCAGCAGCCCGAGCCACGCCGGGTACAATGAGCAGTTCTTC. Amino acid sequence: CASSPSHAGYNEQFF.

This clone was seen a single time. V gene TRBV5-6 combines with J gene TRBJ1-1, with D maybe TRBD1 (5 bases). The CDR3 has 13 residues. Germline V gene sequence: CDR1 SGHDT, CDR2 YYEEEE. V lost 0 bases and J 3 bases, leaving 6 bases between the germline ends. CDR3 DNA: TGTGCCAGCAGCTTGGCAGGGTACACTGAAGCTTTCTTT. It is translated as CASSLAGYTEAFF.

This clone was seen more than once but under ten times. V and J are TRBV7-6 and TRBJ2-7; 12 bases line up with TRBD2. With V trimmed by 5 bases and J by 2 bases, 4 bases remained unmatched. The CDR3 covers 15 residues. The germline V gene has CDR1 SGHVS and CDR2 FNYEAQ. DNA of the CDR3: TGTGCCAGCAGCCCTCGACTAGCGGGGGCCTACGAGCAGTACTTC. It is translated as CASSPRLAGAYEQYF.

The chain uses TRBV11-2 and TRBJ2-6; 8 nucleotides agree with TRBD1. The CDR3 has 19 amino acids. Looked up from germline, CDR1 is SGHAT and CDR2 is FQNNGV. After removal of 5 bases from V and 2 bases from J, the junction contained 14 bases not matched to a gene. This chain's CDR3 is CASSPHVGRGRTGANVLTF. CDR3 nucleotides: TGTGCCAGCAGCCCCCACGTGGGCAGGGGGCGAACTGGGGCCAACGTCCTGACTTTC.

The CDR3, as DNA: TGTGCCAGCAGCAGAGGTCCCCGGACAGGGGGCTCTGATACGCAGTATTTT. Translation: CASSRGPRTGGSDTQYF. The chain links TRBV21-1 to TRBJ2-3; the table's D gene call, TRBD1, was not cross checked with the DNA. TRBV21-1 is shown as a pseudogene. CDR3 length equals 17 residues.

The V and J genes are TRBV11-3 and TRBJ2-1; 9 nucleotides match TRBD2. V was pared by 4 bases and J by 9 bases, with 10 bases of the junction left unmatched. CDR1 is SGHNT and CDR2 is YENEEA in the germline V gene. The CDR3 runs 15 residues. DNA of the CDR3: TGTGCCAGCAGCTCCCGGGCTAGCGGGATTGGTGAGCAGTTCTTC. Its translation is CASSSRASGIGEQFF.

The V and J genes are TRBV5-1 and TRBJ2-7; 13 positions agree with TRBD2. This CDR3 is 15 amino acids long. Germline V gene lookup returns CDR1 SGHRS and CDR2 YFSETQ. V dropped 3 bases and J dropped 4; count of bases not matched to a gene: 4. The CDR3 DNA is TGCGCCAGCAGCTGGACTAGCGGGAGCGAGTACGAGCAGTACTTC. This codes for CASSWTSGSEYEQYF.